This note documents a single TCR beta chain sequence. The antigen is undetermined. This record belongs to a study of T cell repertoires in cytomegalovirus infection. In the study overall: Well-studied HLA-B-restricted epitopes and recently identified HLA-C-restricted epitopes of CMV were both used in the study. Matching HLA type, along with CMV infection, was indicated by public TCR beta signatures.

TCRdb independently ran MiXCR on the reads; one entry per CDR3 protein. There are about 890,000 distinct CDR3 sequences in the sample; roughly 30% occur only once, and 11% to 15% lies in the top ten. Whole-study results and caveats: Adding up the frequency of public TCR beta families identified people who carried CMV plus the relevant HLA. HLA-C-restricted CMV-specific TCR beta clonotypes prevailed in the ex vivo response.

The CDR3 sequence is 20 residues long. After removal of 3 bases from V and 1 base from J, the junction contained 17 bases not matched to a gene. CDR1 is MDHEN and CDR2 is SYDVKM in the germline V gene. The specimen comprised cultured CD8+ T cells from PBMCs, sampled from culture after CMV antigen stimulation. This TCR derives from a human donor in good health (CMV status not recorded). Some clones in this sample may be carry-over from other donors' samples. This chain uses TRBV28 with TRBJ2-3, with 9 bases lining up with TRBD2. CDR3 residues: CASSFRRGGTSWGGTDTQYF. CDR3 bases: TGTGCCAGCAGTTTTCGGCGGGGGGGAACATCGTGGGGAGGCACAGATACGCAGTATTTT.